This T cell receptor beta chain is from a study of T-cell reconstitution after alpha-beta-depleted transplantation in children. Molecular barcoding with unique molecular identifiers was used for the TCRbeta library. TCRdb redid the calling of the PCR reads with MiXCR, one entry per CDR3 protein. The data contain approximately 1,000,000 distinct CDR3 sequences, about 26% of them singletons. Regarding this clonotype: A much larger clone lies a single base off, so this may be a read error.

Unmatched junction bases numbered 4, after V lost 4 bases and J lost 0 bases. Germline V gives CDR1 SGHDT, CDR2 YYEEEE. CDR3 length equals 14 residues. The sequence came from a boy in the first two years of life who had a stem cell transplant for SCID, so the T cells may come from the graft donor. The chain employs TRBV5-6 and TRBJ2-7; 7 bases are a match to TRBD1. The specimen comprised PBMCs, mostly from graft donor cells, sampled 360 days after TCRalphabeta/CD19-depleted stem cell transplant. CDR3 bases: TGTGCCAGCAGCCGACAGGGAATCTCCTACGAGCAGTACTTC. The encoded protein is CASSRQGISYEQYF.